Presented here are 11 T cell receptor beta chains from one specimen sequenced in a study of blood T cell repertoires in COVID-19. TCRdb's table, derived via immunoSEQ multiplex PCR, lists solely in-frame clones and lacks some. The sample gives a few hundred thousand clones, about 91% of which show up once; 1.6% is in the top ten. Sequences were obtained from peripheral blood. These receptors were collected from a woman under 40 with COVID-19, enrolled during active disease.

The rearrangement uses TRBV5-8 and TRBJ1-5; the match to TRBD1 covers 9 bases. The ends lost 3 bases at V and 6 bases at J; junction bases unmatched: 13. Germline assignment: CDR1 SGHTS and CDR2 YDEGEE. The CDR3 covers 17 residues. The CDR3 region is CASSWTPGTGYGQPQHF. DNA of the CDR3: TGTGCCAGCAGCTGGACTCCCGGGACAGGGTACGGTCAGCCCCAGCATTTT.

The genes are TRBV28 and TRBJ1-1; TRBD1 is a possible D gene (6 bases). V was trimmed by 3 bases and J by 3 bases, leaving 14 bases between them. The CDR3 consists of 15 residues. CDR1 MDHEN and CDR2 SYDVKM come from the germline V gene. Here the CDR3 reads CASSFPSRGHTEAFF. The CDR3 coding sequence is TGTGCCAGCAGTTTTCCTTCCAGGGGTCACACTGAAGCTTTCTTT.

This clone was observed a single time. CDR3 coding DNA: TGTGCCAGCAGTGGTCAGGGGGAGCAGCCCCAGCATTTT. Translating it yields CASSGQGEQPQHF. V gene TRBV2 combines with J gene TRBJ1-5, with TRBD1 identical over 7 bases. This CDR3 is built from 13 residues. Germline CDR1 SNHLY, CDR2 FYNNEI. J lost 7 bases, V lost 4 bases, and 4 bases had no gene match. The whole variable domain, remainder taken from reference TRBV2 and TRBJ1-5, is EPEVTQTPSHQVTQMGQEVILRCVPISNHLYFYWYRQILGQKVEFLVSFYNNEISEKSEIFDDQFSVERPDGSNFTLKIRSTKLEDSAMYFCASSGQGEQPQHFGDGTRLSIL.

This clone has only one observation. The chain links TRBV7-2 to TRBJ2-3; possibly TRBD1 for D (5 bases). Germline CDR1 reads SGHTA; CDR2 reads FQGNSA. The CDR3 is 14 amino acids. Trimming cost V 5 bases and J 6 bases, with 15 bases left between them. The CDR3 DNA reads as TGTGCCAGCAGCCCAGTGGGGCCTTGGGATACGCAGTATTTT. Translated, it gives CASSPVGPWDTQYF.

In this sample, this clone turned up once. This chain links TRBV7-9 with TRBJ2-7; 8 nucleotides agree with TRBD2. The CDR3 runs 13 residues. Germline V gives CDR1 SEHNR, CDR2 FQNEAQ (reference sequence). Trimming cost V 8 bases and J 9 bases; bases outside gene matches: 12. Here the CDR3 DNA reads TGTGCCAGCGTGGGGGGACTAGGTGGTGGGCAGTACTTC. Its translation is CASVGGLGGGQYF.

The CDR3 nucleotides are TGTGCCAGCAGCTTAATCTTACCGGGGGGGCCAGATACGCAGTATTTT. It codes for CASSLILPGGPDTQYF. The chain has TRBV7-3 and TRBJ2-3, with 8 bases identical to TRBD2. The germline CDR1 and CDR2 sequences are SGHTA and FQGTGA. V shed 1 base and J 4 bases; nucleotides not matched to a gene: 7. The CDR3 spans 16 residues. Together with reference TRBV7-3 and TRBJ2-3, the CDR3 gives the full variable domain: GAGVSQTPSNKVTEKGKYVELRCDPISGHTALYWYRQSLGQGPEFLIYFQGTGAADDSGLPNDRFFAVRPEGSVSTLKIQRTERGDSAVYLCASSLILPGGPDTQYFGPGTRLTVL.

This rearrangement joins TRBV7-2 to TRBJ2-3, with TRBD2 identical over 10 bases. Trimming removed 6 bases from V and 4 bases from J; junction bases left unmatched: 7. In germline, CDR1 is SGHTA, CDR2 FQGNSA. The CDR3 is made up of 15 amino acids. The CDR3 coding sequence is TGTGCCAGCAGTCCTCTAGCGGGGGCACCAGATACGCAGTATTTT. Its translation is CASSPLAGAPDTQYF.

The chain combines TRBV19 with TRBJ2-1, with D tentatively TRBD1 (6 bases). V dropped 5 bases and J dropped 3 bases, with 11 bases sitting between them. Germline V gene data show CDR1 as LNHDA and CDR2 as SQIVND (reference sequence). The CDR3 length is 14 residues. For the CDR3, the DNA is TGTGCCAGTAGTCCGACAGGCGGCTACAATGAGCAGTTCTTC. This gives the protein CASSPTGGYNEQFF.

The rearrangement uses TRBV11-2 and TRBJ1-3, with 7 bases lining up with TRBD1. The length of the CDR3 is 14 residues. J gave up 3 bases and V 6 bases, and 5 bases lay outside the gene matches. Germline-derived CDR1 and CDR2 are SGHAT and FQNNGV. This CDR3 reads CASSGTAGGNTIYF. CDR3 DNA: TGTGCCAGCAGTGGGACAGCCGGTGGAAACACCATATATTTT. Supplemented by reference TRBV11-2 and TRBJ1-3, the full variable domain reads EAGVAQSPRYKIIEKRQSVAFWCNPISGHATLYWYQQILGQGPKLLIQFQNNGVVDDSQLPKDRFSAERLKGVDSTLKIQPAKLEDSAVYLCASSGTAGGNTIYFGEGSWLTVV.

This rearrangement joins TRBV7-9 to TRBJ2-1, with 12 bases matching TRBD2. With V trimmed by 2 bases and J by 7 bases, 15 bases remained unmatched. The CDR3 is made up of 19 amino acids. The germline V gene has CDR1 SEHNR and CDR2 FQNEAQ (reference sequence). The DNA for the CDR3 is TGTGCCAGCAGCTTAAGGCGGCTAGCGGGGGGGTTTCCGGGGAATGAGCAGTTCTTC. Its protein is CASSLRRLAGGFPGNEQFF.

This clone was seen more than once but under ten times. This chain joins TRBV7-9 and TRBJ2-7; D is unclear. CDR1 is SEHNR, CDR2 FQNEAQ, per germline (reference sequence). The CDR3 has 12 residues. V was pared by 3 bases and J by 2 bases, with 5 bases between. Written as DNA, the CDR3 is TGTGCCAGCAGCTTTGCTACCTACGAGCAGTACTTC. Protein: CASSFATYEQYF.